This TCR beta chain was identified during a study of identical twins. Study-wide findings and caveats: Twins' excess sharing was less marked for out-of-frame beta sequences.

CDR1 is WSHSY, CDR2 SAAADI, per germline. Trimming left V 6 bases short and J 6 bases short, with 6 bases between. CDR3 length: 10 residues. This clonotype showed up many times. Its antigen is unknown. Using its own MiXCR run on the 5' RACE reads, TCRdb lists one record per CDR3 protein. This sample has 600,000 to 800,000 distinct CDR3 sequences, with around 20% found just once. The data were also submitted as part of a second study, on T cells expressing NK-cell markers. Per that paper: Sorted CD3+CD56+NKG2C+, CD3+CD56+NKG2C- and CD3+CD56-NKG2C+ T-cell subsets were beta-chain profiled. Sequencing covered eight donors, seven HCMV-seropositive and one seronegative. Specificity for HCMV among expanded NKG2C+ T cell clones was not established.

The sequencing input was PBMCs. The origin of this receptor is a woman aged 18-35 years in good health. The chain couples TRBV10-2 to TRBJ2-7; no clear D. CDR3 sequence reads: CASSLGEQYF. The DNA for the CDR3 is TGCGCCAGCAGCCTCGGCGAGCAGTACTTC.